The sequence of this TCR beta chain was determined in a study of T cell responses to AZD1222 COVID-19 vaccine. Clones were read by immunoSEQ multiplex PCR, and TCRdb kept only the in-frame ones, dropping some. The profile shows roughly 140,000 clones, 88% of them singletons. Details on this clone: Its antigen is still unknown.

V lost 2 bases, J lost 2 bases, and 0 bases stayed unmatched. This CDR3 contains 16 residues. Germline lookup yields CDR1 MNHEY and CDR2 SMNVEV (reference sequence). Study-wide results and limits: Samples come after the peak T cell response, not at day 14.

This rearrangement joins TRBV27 to TRBJ1-6, with 10 bases aligning to TRBD1. This TCR derives from an adult in good health. Sequencing used peripheral blood, obtained on day 0 of AZD1222 vaccination. CDR3 DNA: TGTGCCAGCAGTTTAGGACAGGGGGCCTATAATTCACCCCTCCACTTT. Translation: CASSLGQGAYNSPLHF.